This T cell receptor (beta chain) derives from a study of T cell changes during pregnancy in multiple sclerosis. Measured with immunoSEQ multiplex PCR; TCRdb has only the in-frame clones, and not every one. The table has 40,000 to 60,000 clones, over 80% seen once. Germline V gives CDR1 SGHTA, CDR2 FQGNSA. V dropped 0 bases and J dropped 0 bases, with 6 bases sitting between them. The CDR3 is 15 amino acids. The sample in question was CD4+ T cells from peripheral blood mononuclear cells, obtained in the third trimester of pregnancy. The TCR sequence derives from a female donor with multiple sclerosis, enrolled in a pregnancy study. The V and J genes are TRBV7-2 and TRBJ2-1; D gene ambiguous. The CDR3 nucleotides are TGTGCCAGCAGCTTAGCGAGTAGCTCCTACAATGAGCAGTTCTTC. Its translation is CASSLASSSYNEQFF.